Each of the 7 T cell receptor beta chains below was sequenced from the same sample in a study of blood T cell repertoires in COVID-19. Measured with immunoSEQ multiplex PCR; TCRdb has only the in-frame clones, and not every one. The sample includes more than 200,000 clones, 70% to 90% of them seen just once. The specimen was peripheral blood. These receptors all come from a young man with active or convalescent COVID-19.

The chain recombines TRBV6-5 with TRBJ1-2; possible D gene TRBD1, 6 bases. CDR3 length: 14 residues. The germline V gene encodes CDR1 MNHEY and CDR2 SVGAGI. V shed 5 bases and J shed 7 bases, with 17 bases lying between them. The CDR3, as DNA: TGTGCCAGCAGTACCCTCGGGGGGGCGGTTGGCTACACCTTC. Translated: CASSTLGGAVGYTF.

The J gene is TRBJ1-5, the V gene TRBV5-1; possibly TRBD1 for D (5 bases). V lost 1 base, J lost 5 bases, and 16 bases lay in between. This CDR3 spans 16 amino acids. Germline V lookup: CDR1 SGHRS, CDR2 YFSETQ. Here the CDR3 reads CASSLTPIGAHQPQHF. The CDR3 nucleotides are TGCGCCAGCAGCTTGACTCCCATAGGGGCCCATCAGCCCCAGCATTTT.

V is TRBV15 and J is TRBJ1-3; 7 bases agree with TRBD1. J lost 1 base, V lost 8 bases, and 8 bases had no gene match. The germline gives CDR1 LNHNV, CDR2 YYDKDF (reference sequence). This CDR3 comprises 15 residues. The CDR3 region has the DNA TGTGCCACCGGGCAGGGGGGACCTTCTGGAAACACCATATATTTT. Protein product: CATGQGGPSGNTIYF.

The chain links TRBV18 to TRBJ2-2; TRBD2 matches at 7 bases. V lost 8 bases to trimming and J lost 3 bases; unmatched junction nucleotides: 9. Germline values: CDR1 KGHSH, CDR2 LQKENI. The CDR3 covers 15 residues. The CDR3 DNA follows: TGTGCCAGCGCTAAAGGGAGGGAACACACCGGGGAGCTGTTTTTT. The encoded protein is CASAKGREHTGELFF.

The chain is built from TRBV19 and TRBJ1-5, with 10 bases lining up with TRBD1. The germline V gene has CDR1 LNHDA and CDR2 SQIVND (reference sequence). The CDR3 is 14 residues long. V was pared by 5 bases and J by 7 bases, with 5 bases of the junction left unmatched. CDR3 in amino acids: CASSLTGGGQPQHF. The DNA of the CDR3 is TGTGCCAGTAGTTTGACAGGGGGCGGACAGCCCCAGCATTTT.

The rearrangement joins TRBV19 to TRBJ1-1, with D possibly matching TRBD1 (5 bases). The CDR3 contains 12 residues. V shed 4 bases and J shed 4 bases, with 7 bases lying between them. CDR1 is LNHDA and CDR2 is SQIVND in the germline V gene (reference sequence). CDR3 nucleotides: TGTGCCAGTAGTAGGGGCGGCACTGAAGCTTTCTTT. It yields the protein CASSRGGTEAFF.

V gene TRBV7-9 combines with J gene TRBJ2-1; 10 nucleotides line up with TRBD2. Germline V lookup: CDR1 SEHNR, CDR2 FQNEAQ (reference sequence). The CDR3 loop spans 14 amino acids. V was pared by 7 bases and J by 3 bases, with 3 bases of the junction left unmatched. The CDR3 region has the DNA TGTGCCAGCATCCTAGCGGGAGTCTACAATGAGCAGTTCTTC. This gives the protein CASILAGVYNEQFF.